This T cell receptor (beta chain) was identified in a study of preoperative IRX-2 immunotherapy in early breast cancer. The treatment here: preoperative locoregional IRX-2 cytokine immunotherapy. Samples came from a phase Ib trial of preoperative locoregional IRX-2 cytokine immunotherapy. The V gene end was trimmed by 8 bases and the J gene end by 5 bases; junction bases not matched to a gene: 23. The germline V gene encodes CDR1 SQVTM and CDR2 ANQGSEA. This CDR3 has 18 residues. TCRdb's copy holds only in-frame clones and misses some; the assay was immunoSEQ multiplex PCR. Of about 62,000 clones in the sample, approximately 95% were seen once. This clone was found once.

The chain has TRBV29-1 and TRBJ2-5, with 10 bases matching TRBD2. The specimen was taken from a patient treated with IRX-2 immunotherapy. The source is a human donor with breast cancer. The DNA for the CDR3 is TGCAGCTACTTGACAGGGTTTTCCTCTAGCGGGGGCCCGGAGACCCAGTACTTC. Residues: CSYLTGFSSSGGPETQYF.